A selection of T cell receptor beta chains follows, all from one sample in a study of blood T cell repertoires in COVID-19. Produced via immunoSEQ multiplex PCR; TCRdb's table is partial and in-frame only. The sample carries around 140,000 clones, roughly 87% recorded once. The sample was peripheral blood. These TCRs come from a woman aged 45-60 years with acute or convalescent COVID-19. CDR3s include the opening cysteine and the closing phenylalanine or tryptophan. The order of the fields is J gene, CDR3 length, clone size, D gene, V gene, CDR3 DNA, CDR3 protein. A D gene is named only where the DNA matches it firmly. Only part of the rows carry a size: once, few, many, or a class if the clone is expanded.

TRBJ2-1 | 15 | . | TRBD2 | TRBV19 | TGTGCCAGTAGTAAACGGACTAGCTTTCCCAATGAGCAGTTCTTC | CASSKRTSFPNEQFF
TRBJ2-7 | 15 | . | TRBD1 | TRBV5-1 | TGCGCCAGCAGCTTGGATGGACAGGGGCCGGGAGAGCAGTACTTC | CASSLDGQGPGEQYF
TRBJ1-6 | 16 | . | . | TRBV6-5 | TGTGCCAGCAGTTATAGGCGGCCCCCAGGGTACTCACCCCTCCACTTT | CASSYRRPPGYSPLHF
TRBJ2-2 | 15 | . | TRBD2 | TRBV3-1/TRBV3-2 | TGTGCCAGCAGCCAAACGGCGGGGGGGCCCGGGGAGCTGTTTTTT | CASSQTAGGPGELFF
TRBJ1-6 | 16 | . | . | TRBV11-2 | TGTGCCAGCAGCTTAGAGGGAGGGGCCCATAATTCACCCCTCCACTTT | CASSLEGGAHNSPLHF
TRBJ1-1 | 16 | . | TRBD1 | TRBV6-5 | TGTGCCAGCAGTTACTCGTCGACAGGGGTGAACACTGAAGCTTTCTTT | CASSYSSTGVNTEAFF
TRBJ2-3 | 14 | . | . | TRBV9 | TGTGCCAGCGCGGGACGGACCGTCACAGATACGCAGTATTTT | CASAGRTVTDTQYF
TRBJ1-1 | 15 | once | . | TRBV2 | TGTGCCAGCAGTGAATTTTTCCCTGGCGGGACTGAAGCTTTCTTT | CASSEFFPGGTEAFF
TRBJ2-7 | 14 | . | . | TRBV3-1/TRBV3-2 | TGTGCCAGCAGCTTGTTGGGGGGTTCCTACGAGCAGTACTTC | CASSLLGGSYEQYF
TRBJ2-7 | 12 | . | TRBD1 | TRBV7-9 | TGTGCCAGCAGTACAGGGGGCGGCGAGCAGTACTTC | CASSTGGGEQYF
TRBJ1-1 | 15 | . | TRBD1 | TRBV4-1 | TGCGCCAGCAGCCCGGGACAGGGGGCGCGTACTGAAGCTTTCTTT | CASSPGQGARTEAFF
TRBJ1-5 | 17 | few | . | TRBV19 | TGTGCCAGTAGTACCTCGGCAGGGCATAGGGTCAATCAGCCCCAGCATTTT | CASSTSAGHRVNQPQHF
TRBJ2-1 | 13 | . | TRBD2 | TRBV7-9 | TGTCTAGCGGGGGCCGTGTCCTACAATGAGCAGTTCTTC | CLAGAVSYNEQFF
TRBJ2-3 | 15 | . | . | TRBV4-2 | TGTGCCAGCAGCCAAGATGTAGGCGGGTTAGATACGCAGTATTTT | CASSQDVGGLDTQYF
TRBJ1-4 | 15 | . | . | TRBV30 | TGTGCTTTAAATGTTTTGGGGCCGACTAATGAAAAACTGTTTTTT | CALNVLGPTNEKLFF
TRBJ1-4 | 14 | . | TRBD1 | TRBV3-1/TRBV3-2 | TGTGCCAGCAGTTCACCGGGACAGTCTGAAAAACTGTTTTTT | CASSSPGQSEKLFF
TRBJ2-2 | 14 | . | . | TRBV27 | TGTGCCAGCAGGCAAACAGGGGGGGCCGGGGAGCTGTTTTTT | CASRQTGGAGELFF
TRBJ2-5 | 16 | . | . | TRBV7-7 | TGTGCCAGCAGCCCCACAACGCGGAGCAACCAAGAGACCCAGTACTTC | CASSPTTRSNQETQYF
TRBJ1-4 | 15 | . | . | TRBV7-7 | TGTGCCAGCAGCTTAAATCCAGGGGAGGGGGAAAAACTGTTTTTT | CASSLNPGEGEKLFF
TRBJ1-4 | 15 | . | TRBD1 | TRBV24-1 | TGTGCCACCAGTGAAGCAGGGGGCGGCGGTGAAAAACTGTTTTTT | CATSEAGGGGEKLFF
TRBJ2-6 | 14 | . | . | TRBV9 | TGTGCCAGCAGCGCCAACTCTGGGGCCAACGTCCTGACTTTC | CASSANSGANVLTF
TRBJ2-5 | 15 | . | . | TRBV7-9 | TGTGCCAGCAGCAGAGGTCGCAGGGATGGGGAGACCCAGTACTTC | CASSRGRRDGETQYF
TRBJ2-7 | 12 | . | . | TRBV5-1 | TGCGCCAGCGGAGGGGATACCTACGAGCAGTACTTC | CASGGDTYEQYF
TRBJ2-5 | 17 | . | TRBD1 | TRBV24-1 | TGTGCCACCAGTGATTCCCGCCCGGACAGGGGATGGGAGACCCAGTACTTC | CATSDSRPDRGWETQYF
TRBJ2-7 | 14 | . | . | TRBV21-1 | TGTGCCAGCATTCTTGGACAGAATTTCTACGAGCAGTACTTC | CASILGQNFYEQYF
TRBJ2-3 | 21 | . | TRBD2 | TRBV6-6 | TGTGCCAGCAGTCTAAGGATCGCAGACCAACTAGCGGGAGGATTCACAGATACGCAGTATTTT | CASSLRIADQLAGGFTDTQYF
TRBJ2-1 | 13 | . | . | TRBV7-3 | TGTGCCAGCACGACCGGGACTCACAATGAGCAGTTCTTC | CASTTGTHNEQFF
TRBJ2-3 | 20 | . | TRBD2 | TRBV4-1 | TGCGCCAGCAGCCAAGAAACAAGACTAGCGGGGATTGCTAGCACAGATACGCAGTATTTT | CASSQETRLAGIASTDTQYF
TRBJ1-3 | 16 | . | TRBD1 | TRBV9 | TGTGCCAGCAGCACAAGACAGGGGGCTAATGGAAACACCATATATTTT | CASSTRQGANGNTIYF
TRBJ2-3 | 13 | . | . | TRBV30 | TGTGCCTGGAGTGTGGGCAGCACAGATACGCAGTATTTT | CAWSVGSTDTQYF
TRBJ1-1 | 15 | . | TRBD1 | TRBV7-9 | TGTGCCAGCAGCCCCGGACCGGGACAGGGTAGGCAAGCTTTCTTT | CASSPGPGQGRQAFF
TRBJ2-7 | 15 | . | TRBD1 | TRBV7-3 | TGTGCCAGCAGCTTAGGACAGGGAATTCCCTACGAGCAGTACTTC | CASSLGQGIPYEQYF
TRBJ1-5 | 17 | . | TRBD1 | TRBV5-1 | TGCGCCAGCAGCTTGAATCCCGGGACAGGGGGGAAACAGCCCCAGCATTTT | CASSLNPGTGGKQPQHF
TRBJ2-1 | 13 | . | . | TRBV19 | TGTGCCAGTAGTCAGGGTCCCTACAATGAGCAGTTCTTC | CASSQGPYNEQFF
TRBJ1-2 | 14 | . | TRBD1 | TRBV19 | TGTGCCAGTAGTTGGAGGGGGCTGAGCTATGGCTACACCTTC | CASSWRGLSYGYTF
TRBJ1-1 | 15 | . | TRBD1 | TRBV5-4 | TGTGCCAGCAGCTTCAGGGGGCGGATGAACACTGAAGCTTTCTTT | CASSFRGRMNTEAFF
TRBJ1-2 | 17 | . | TRBD1 | TRBV30 | TGTGCCTGGAGTGTACAGGGGGTTTCCCTAAGTCGCTATGGCTACACCTTC | CAWSVQGVSLSRYGYTF
TRBJ1-1 | 14 | . | TRBD1 | TRBV5-8 | TGTGCCAGCAGTTTGACAGGGATGGACACTGAAGCTTTCTTT | CASSLTGMDTEAFF
TRBJ2-1 | 13 | . | . | TRBV5-4 | TGTGCCAGCAGCCGTGACACTTACAATGAGCAGTTCTTC | CASSRDTYNEQFF
TRBJ2-3 | 15 | . | . | TRBV20-1 | TGCAGTGCTAGTCCTGGGGCCCGATGGAGAGATACGCAGTATTTT | CSASPGARWRDTQYF
TRBJ1-1 | 13 | few | . | TRBV18 | TGTGCCAGCTCACCAACAGGGAACACTGAAGCTTTCTTT | CASSPTGNTEAFF
TRBJ1-1 | 16 | . | . | TRBV9 | TGTGCCAGCAGCCAATTAGGAACAGGTTTGAACACTGAAGCTTTCTTT | CASSQLGTGLNTEAFF
TRBJ1-2 | 14 | few | . | TRBV28 | TGTGCCAGCAGCTCCGGGACACCATACTATGGCTACACCTTC | CASSSGTPYYGYTF
TRBJ2-4 | 13 | . | TRBD2 | TRBV4-2 | TGTGCCAGCAGCCAAGATTCGGCGGGGGGGCAGGGCTTC | CASSQDSAGGQGF
TRBJ2-4 | 13 | . | . | TRBV27 | TGTGCCAGCAGTTTATCGGTCAGGAACATTCAGTACTTC | CASSLSVRNIQYF
TRBJ2-7 | 13 | . | . | TRBV10-3 | TGTGCCATCAGACCCGACAGTATTTACGAGCAGTACTTC | CAIRPDSIYEQYF
TRBJ1-2 | 14 | few | . | TRBV19 | TGTGCCAGTAGTATAGAACACAGAGTATATGGCTACACCTTC | CASSIEHRVYGYTF
TRBJ2-3 | 14 | . | TRBD1 | TRBV5-4 | TGTGCCAGCAGCGACAGGGTATCCACAGATACGCAGTATTTT | CASSDRVSTDTQYF
TRBJ2-5 | 15 | . | TRBD2 | TRBV23-1 | TGCGCCAGCAACGATCGCGGGAGGGGACAATGGACCCAGTACTTC | CASNDRGRGQWTQYF